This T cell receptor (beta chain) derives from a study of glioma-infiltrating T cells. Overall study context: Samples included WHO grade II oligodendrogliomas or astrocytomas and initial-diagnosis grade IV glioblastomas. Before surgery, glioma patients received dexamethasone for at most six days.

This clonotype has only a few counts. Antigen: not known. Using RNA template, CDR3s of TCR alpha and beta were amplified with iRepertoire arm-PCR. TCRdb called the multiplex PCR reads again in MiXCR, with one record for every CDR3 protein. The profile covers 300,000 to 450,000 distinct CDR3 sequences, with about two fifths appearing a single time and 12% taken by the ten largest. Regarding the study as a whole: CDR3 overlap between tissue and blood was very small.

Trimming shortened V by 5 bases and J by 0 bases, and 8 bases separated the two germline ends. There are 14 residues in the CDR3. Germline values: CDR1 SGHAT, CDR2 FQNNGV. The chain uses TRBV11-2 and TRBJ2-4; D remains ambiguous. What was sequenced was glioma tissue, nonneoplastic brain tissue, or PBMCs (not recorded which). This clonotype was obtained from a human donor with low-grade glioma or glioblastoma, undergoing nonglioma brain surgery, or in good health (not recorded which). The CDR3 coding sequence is TGTGCCAGCAGCGTGAGCTTAGCCAAAAACATTCAGTACTTC. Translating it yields CASSVSLAKNIQYF. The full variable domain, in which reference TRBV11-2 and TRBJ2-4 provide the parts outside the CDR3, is EAGVAQSPRYKIIEKRQSVAFWCNPISGHATLYWYQQILGQGPKLLIQFQNNGVVDDSQLPKDRFSAERLKGVDSTLKIQPAKLEDSAVYLCASSVSLAKNIQYFGAGTRLSVL.